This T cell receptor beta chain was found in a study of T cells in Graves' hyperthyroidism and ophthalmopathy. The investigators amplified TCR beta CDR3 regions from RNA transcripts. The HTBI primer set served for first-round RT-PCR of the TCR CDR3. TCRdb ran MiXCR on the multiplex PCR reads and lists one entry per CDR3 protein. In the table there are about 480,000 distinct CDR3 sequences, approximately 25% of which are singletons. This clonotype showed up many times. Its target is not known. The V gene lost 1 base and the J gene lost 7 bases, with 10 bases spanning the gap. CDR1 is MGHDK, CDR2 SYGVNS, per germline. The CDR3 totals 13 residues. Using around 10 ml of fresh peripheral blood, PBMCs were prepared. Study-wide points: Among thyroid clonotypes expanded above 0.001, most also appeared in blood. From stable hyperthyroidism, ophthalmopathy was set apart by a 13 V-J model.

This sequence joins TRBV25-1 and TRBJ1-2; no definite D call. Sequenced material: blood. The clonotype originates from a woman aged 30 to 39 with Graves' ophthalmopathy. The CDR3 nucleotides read TGTGCCAGCAGTGAATCCCTACGGGGTGGCTACACCTTC. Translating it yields CASSESLRGGYTF.